This TCR beta chain appears in the sequencing data of a study of blood T cell repertoires in COVID-19. Looked up from germline, CDR1 is KGHSH and CDR2 is LQKENI. The CDR3 loop spans 13 amino acids. The ends were cut back, 0 bases at V and 0 bases at J, with 3 bases in the middle. This table comes from immunoSEQ multiplex PCR, and its TCRdb copy is limited to in-frame clones, with some not included. The data show fewer than 45,000 clones, with over 60% seen just once and roughly 2% held by the top ten. The TCR originated in a man in his sixties with active COVID-19. The specimen was peripheral blood. This rearrangement joins TRBV18 to TRBJ2-7, with D unclear. The CDR3 nucleotides read TGTGCCAGCTCACCACCGGCCTCCTACGAGCAGTACTTC. Its protein product is CASSPPASYEQYF. Using reference TRBV18 and TRBJ2-7 for the parts outside the CDR3, the full variable domain is NAGVMQNPRHLVRRRGQEARLRCSPMKGHSHVYWYRQLPEEGLKFMVYLQKENIIDESGMPKERFSAEFPKEGPSILRIQQVVRGDSAAYFCASSPPASYEQYFGPGTRLTVT.